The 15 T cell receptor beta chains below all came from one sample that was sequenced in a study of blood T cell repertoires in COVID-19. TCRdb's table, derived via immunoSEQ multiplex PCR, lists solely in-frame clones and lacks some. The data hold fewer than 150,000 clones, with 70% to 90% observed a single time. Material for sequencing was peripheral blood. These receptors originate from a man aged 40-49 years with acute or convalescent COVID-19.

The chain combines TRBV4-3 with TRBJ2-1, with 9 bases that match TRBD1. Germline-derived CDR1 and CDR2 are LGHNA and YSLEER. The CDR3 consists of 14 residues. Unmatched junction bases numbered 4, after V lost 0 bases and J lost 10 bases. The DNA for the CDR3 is TGCGCCAGCAGCCAAGAGCGAGGGACAGGGGAGCAGTTCTTC. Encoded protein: CASSQERGTGEQFF.

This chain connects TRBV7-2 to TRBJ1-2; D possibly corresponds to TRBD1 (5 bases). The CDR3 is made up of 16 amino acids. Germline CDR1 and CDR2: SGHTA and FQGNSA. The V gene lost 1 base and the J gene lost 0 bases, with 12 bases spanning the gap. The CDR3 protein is CASSLGVPGTNYGYTF. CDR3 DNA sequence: TGTGCCAGCAGCTTAGGGGTTCCAGGGACTAACTATGGCTACACCTTC.

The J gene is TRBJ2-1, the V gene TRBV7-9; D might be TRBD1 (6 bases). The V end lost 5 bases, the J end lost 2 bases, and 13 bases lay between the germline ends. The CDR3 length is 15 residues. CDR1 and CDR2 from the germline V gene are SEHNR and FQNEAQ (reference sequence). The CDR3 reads CASSEAGVAYNEQFF. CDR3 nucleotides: TGTGCCAGCAGCGAAGCAGGGGTGGCCTACAATGAGCAGTTCTTC. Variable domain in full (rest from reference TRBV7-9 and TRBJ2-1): DTGVSQNPRHKITKRGQNVTFRCDPISEHNRLYWYRQTLGQGPEFLTYFQNEAQLEKSRLLSDRFSAERPKGSFSTLEIQRTEQGDSAMYLCASSEAGVAYNEQFFGPGTRLTVL.

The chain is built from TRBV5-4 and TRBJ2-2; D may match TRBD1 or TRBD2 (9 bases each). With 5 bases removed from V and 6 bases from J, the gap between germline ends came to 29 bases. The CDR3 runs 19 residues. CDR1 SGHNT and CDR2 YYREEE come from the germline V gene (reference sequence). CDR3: CASRKPGQGDSGGSGELFF. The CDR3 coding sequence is TGTGCCAGCAGGAAACCGGGACAGGGAGATAGCGGGGGTTCCGGGGAGCTGTTTTTT.

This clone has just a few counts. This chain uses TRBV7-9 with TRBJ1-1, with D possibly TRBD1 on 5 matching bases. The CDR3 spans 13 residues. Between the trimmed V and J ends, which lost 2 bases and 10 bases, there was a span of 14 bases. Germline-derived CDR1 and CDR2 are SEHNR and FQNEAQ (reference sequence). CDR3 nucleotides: TGTGCCAGCAGCTTACCGAGAACAGGTTTAGCTTTCTTT. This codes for CASSLPRTGLAFF.

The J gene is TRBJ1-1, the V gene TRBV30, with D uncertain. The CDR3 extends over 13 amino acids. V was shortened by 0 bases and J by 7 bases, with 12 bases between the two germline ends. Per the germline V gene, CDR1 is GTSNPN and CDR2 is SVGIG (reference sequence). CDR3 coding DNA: TGTGCCTGGAGTGTCGGCGGTCGGGGTGAAGCTTTCTTT. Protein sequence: CAWSVGGRGEAFF.

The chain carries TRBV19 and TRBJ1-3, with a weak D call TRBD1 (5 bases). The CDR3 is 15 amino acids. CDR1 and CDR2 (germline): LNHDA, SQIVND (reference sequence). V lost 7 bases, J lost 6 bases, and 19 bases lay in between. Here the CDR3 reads CASIPPPSRVNTIYF. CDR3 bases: TGTGCCAGTATCCCCCCCCCGAGCAGGGTAAACACCATATATTTT.

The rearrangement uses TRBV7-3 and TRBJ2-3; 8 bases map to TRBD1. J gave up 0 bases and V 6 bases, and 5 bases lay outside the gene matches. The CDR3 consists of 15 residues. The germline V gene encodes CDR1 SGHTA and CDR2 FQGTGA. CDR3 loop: CASRGGQDSTDTQYF. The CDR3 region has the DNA TGTGCCAGCAGAGGGGGACAGGATAGCACAGATACGCAGTATTTT.

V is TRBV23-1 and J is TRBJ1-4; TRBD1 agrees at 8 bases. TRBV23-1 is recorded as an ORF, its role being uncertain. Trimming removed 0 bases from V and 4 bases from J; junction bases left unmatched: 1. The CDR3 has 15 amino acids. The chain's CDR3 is CASSQSGTGNEKLFF. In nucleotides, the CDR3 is TGCGCCAGCAGTCAATCCGGGACAGGTAATGAAAAACTGTTTTTT.

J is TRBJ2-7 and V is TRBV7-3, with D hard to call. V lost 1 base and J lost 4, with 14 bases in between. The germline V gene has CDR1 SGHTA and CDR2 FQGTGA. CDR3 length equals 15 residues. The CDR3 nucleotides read TGTGCCAGCAGCTTAAGAGTGGGTCTCGGGTACGAGCAGTACTTC. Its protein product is CASSLRVGLGYEQYF.

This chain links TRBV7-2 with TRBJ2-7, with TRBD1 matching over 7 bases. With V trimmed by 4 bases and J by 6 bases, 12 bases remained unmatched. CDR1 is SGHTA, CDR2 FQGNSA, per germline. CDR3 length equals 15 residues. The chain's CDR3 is CASSSPDRFNPEQYF. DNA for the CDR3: TGTGCCAGCAGCTCCCCGGACAGGTTTAACCCCGAGCAGTACTTC. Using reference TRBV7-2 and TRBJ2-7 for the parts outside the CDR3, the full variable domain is GAGVSQSPSNKVTEKGKDVELRCDPISGHTALYWYRQSLGQGLEFLIYFQGNSAPDKSGLPSDRFSAERTGGSVSTLTIQRTQQEDSAVYLCASSSPDRFNPEQYFGPGTRLTVT.

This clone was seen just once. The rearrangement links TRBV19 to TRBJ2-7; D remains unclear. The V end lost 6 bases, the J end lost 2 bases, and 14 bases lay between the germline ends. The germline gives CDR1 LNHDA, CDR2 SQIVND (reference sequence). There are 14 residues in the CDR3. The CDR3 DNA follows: TGTGCCAGTAGCGATCCAGGCCAGACCTACGAGCAGTACTTC. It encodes CASSDPGQTYEQYF.

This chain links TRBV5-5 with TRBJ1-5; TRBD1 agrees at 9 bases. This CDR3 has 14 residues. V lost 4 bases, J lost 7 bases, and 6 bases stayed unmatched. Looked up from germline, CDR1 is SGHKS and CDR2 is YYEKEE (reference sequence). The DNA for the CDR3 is TGTGCCAGCAGCGTTCGGACAGGGGACCAGCCCCAGCATTTT. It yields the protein CASSVRTGDQPQHF.

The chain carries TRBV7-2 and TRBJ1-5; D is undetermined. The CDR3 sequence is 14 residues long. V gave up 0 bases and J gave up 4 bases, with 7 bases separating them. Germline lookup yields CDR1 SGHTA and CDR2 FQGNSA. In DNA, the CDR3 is TGTGCCAGCAGCTTAGCTACGGGTAATCAGCCCCAGCATTTT. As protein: CASSLATGNQPQHF.

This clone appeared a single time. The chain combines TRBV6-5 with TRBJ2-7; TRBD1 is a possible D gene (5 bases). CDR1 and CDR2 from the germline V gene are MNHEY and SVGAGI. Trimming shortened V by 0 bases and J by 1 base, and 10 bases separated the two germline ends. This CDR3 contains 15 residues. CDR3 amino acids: CASSYSVRESYEQYF. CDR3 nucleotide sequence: TGTGCCAGCAGTTACTCGGTCAGGGAATCCTACGAGCAGTACTTC.